A selection of T cell receptor beta chains follows, all from one sample in a study of response to subunit inactivated influenza vaccine. TCRdb fed the RT-PCR reads into MiXCR, producing one record per CDR3 protein. The profile shows a few hundred thousand distinct CDR3 sequences, roughly 7.6% of them singletons. Specimen: PBMCs from blood, collected roughly 24 months after vaccination. Receptor source: a man between 50 and 70 years old who received an inactivated influenza vaccine. The CDR3 runs from the conserved cysteine through the conserved F or W. The order of the fields is clone size, J gene, V gene, D gene, CDR3 protein, CDR3 DNA. A D gene is named only where the DNA matches it firmly. Size tells how often a clone was seen (once, few, many) or the class of an expanded clone, and some rows leave it out.

NA	TRBJ2-1	TRBV12-5	NA	CASGLGFNEQFF	TGTGCTAGTGGTTTAGGTTTCAATGAGCAGTTCTTC
NA	TRBJ2-1	TRBV12-3/TRBV12-4	TRBD2	CASSLAGSPLNEQFF	TGTGCCAGCAGCCTAGCGGGGTCCCCCCTCAATGAGCAGTTCTTC
few	TRBJ2-7	TRBV27	NA	CASSRAQNYEQYF	TGTGCCAGCAGTCGGGCACAAAATTACGAGCAGTACTTC
NA	TRBJ2-1	TRBV6-5	NA	CARSYRGNYNEQFF	TGTGCCCGCAGTTATCGCGGGAACTACAATGAGCAGTTCTTC
many	TRBJ2-7	TRBV7-9	NA	CASSLGFLSYEQYF	TGTGCCAGCAGCTTAGGTTTCTTAAGTTACGAGCAGTACTTC
few	TRBJ2-7	TRBV28	NA	CASRTTGTAGEQYF	TGTGCCAGCAGAACAACAGGGACCGCTGGCGAGCAGTACTTC
many	TRBJ2-5	TRBV4-3	TRBD2	CASRKDIAGVGETQYF	TGCGCCAGCAGGAAGGATATAGCGGGAGTTGGGGAGACCCAGTACTTC
few	TRBJ2-3	TRBV6-2/TRBV6-3	NA	CASSSVLSRDTQYF	TGTGCCAGCAGTTCGGTGTTGTCGCGGGATACGCAGTATTTT
many	TRBJ2-5	TRBV20-1	NA	CSASPHLQRKETQYF	TGCAGTGCTAGCCCCCATCTTCAGAGGAAAGAGACCCAGTACTTC
few	TRBJ2-1	TRBV11-2	TRBD1	CASSLRRGQAVRPYNEQFF	TGTGCCAGCAGCTTAAGAAGGGGACAGGCCGTCAGACCCTACAATGAGCAGTTCTTC
many	TRBJ2-3	TRBV27	NA	CASSLYLRRLGEGTDTQYF	TGTGCCAGCAGTTTATACCTCCGTAGACTAGGAGAGGGCACAGATACGCAGTATTTT
few	TRBJ2-2	TRBV3-1	NA	CASSLRTGANTGELFF	TGTGCCAGCAGCCTACGGACGGGCGCGAACACCGGGGAGCTGTTTTTT
few	TRBJ2-4	TRBV6-1	NA	CASLPGVAKNIQYF	TGTGCCAGCTTACCAGGGGTAGCCAAAAACATTCAGTACTTC
NA	TRBJ2-5	TRBV5-6	NA	CASSTYTQETQYF	TGTGCCAGCAGCACCTACACGCAAGAGACCCAGTACTTC
NA	TRBJ2-2	TRBV12-3/TRBV12-4	TRBD1	CASSHRTGDPGELFF	TGTGCCAGCAGCCATAGGACAGGGGACCCCGGGGAGCTGTTTTTT
many	TRBJ1-4	TRBV9	NA	CASSVASDRGTGKLFF	TGTGCCAGCAGCGTAGCGTCGGATCGAGGGACGGGGAAACTGTTTTTT
NA	TRBJ2-1	TRBV5-6	NA	CASSFPGFLNNEQFF	TGTGCCAGCAGCTTTCCGGGGTTCCTAAACAATGAGCAGTTCTTC
NA	TRBJ2-4	TRBV11-1	NA	CASSLETLGRVVETAQYF	TGTGCCAGCAGCTTAGAGACCCTGGGCAGGGTTGTGGAAACAGCTCAGTACTTC
few	TRBJ2-4	TRBV7-2	NA	CASALTGQPGEKYF	TGTGCCAGCGCATTAACGGGACAGCCGGGAGAAAAGTACTTC
few	TRBJ1-2	TRBV11-2	NA	CASSRKRESYTF	TGTGCCAGCAGCCGGAAGAGGGAGAGCTACACCTTC
NA	TRBJ2-1	TRBV28	TRBD2	CASTVTSGRREQFF	TGTGCCAGCACCGTGACTAGCGGGAGGCGCGAGCAGTTCTTC
many	TRBJ2-2	TRBV20-1	NA	CSASMGDRDTGELFF	TGCAGTGCTAGTATGGGGGATCGGGACACCGGGGAGCTGTTTTTT
NA	TRBJ1-1	TRBV29-1	NA	CSATVGQTEAFF	TGCAGCGCAACGGTGGGGCAGACTGAAGCTTTCTTT
many	TRBJ2-5	TRBV10-3	NA	CAISRPQETQYF	TGTGCCATCAGCAGACCACAAGAGACCCAGTACTTC
NA	TRBJ2-1	TRBV7-2	TRBD1	CASSSYWDRPYQDEQFF	TGTGCCAGCAGCTCGTACTGGGACAGGCCCTATCAGGATGAGCAGTTCTTC
NA	TRBJ2-1	TRBV9	TRBD1	CASSIRQGSHNEQFF	TGTGCCAGCAGCATTCGACAGGGTTCTCACAATGAGCAGTTCTTC
NA	TRBJ2-3	TRBV5-1	NA	CASSFWWTTDTQYF	TGCGCCAGCAGCTTCTGGTGGACCACAGATACGCAGTATTTT
few	TRBJ2-7	TRBV10-3	NA	CAISEDYPSYEQYF	TGTGCCATCAGTGAGGATTACCCCAGCTACGAGCAGTACTTC
NA	TRBJ1-1	TRBV15	NA	CATSPPARGETEAFF	TGTGCCACCAGCCCACCTGCGCGGGGGGAGACTGAAGCTTTCTTT
NA	TRBJ1-1	TRBV6-5	NA	CASSYSITAKFDNKKAFF	TGTGCCAGCAGTTACTCGATTACAGCTAAATTTGATAACAAAAAAGCTTTCTTT